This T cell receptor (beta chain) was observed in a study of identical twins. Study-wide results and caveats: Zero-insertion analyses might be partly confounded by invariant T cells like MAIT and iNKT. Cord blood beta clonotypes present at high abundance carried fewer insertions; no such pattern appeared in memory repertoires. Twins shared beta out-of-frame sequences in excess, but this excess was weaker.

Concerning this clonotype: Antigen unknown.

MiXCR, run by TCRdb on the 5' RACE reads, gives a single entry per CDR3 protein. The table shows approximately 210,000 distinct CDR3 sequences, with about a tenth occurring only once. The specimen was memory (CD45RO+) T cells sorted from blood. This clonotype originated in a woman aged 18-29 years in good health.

The CDR3: CATSTRQQKSARRGRNEKLFF. The CDR3 bases are TGTGCCACCAGCACCAGACAGCAAAAATCGGCGAGGCGAGGGCGTAATGAAAAACTGTTTTTT. The V call is TRBV24-1, the J call TRBJ1-4; possible D gene TRBD1, 5 bases. The ends were cut back, 7 bases at V and 4 bases at J, with 33 bases in the middle. This CDR3 spans 21 amino acids. Germline CDR1 and CDR2: KGHDR and SFDVKD.